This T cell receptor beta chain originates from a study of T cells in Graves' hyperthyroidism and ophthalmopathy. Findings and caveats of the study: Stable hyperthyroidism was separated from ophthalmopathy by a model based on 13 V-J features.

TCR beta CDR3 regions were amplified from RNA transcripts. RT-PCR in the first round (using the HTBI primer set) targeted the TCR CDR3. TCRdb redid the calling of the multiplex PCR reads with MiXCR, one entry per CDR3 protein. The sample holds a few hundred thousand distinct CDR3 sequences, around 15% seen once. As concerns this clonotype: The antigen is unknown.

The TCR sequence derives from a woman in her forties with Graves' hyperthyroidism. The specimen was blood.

The CDR3 coding sequence is TGTGCCAGCAGTACCGGGACAGGGGTGAAGGGTGGCTACACCTTC. It specifies CASSTGTGVKGGYTF. The V gene is TRBV12-3 or TRBV12-4, the J gene TRBJ1-2; TRBD1 aligns across 10 bases. CDR3 length: 15 amino acids. J gave up 7 bases and V 5 bases, and 10 bases lay outside the gene matches.